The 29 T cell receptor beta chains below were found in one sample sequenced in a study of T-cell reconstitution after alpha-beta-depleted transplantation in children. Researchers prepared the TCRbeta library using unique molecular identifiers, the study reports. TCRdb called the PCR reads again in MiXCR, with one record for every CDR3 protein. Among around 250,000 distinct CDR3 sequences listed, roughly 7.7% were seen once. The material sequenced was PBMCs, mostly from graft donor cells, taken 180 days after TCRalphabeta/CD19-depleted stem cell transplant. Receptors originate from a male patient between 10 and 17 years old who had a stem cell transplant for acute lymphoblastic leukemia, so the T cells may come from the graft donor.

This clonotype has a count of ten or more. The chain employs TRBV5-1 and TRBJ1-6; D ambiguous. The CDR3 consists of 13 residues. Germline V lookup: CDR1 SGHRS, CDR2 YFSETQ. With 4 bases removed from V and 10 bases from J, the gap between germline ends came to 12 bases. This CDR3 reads CASSLVGRSPLHF. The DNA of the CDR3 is TGCGCCAGCAGCCTCGTGGGTCGATCACCCCTCCACTTT.

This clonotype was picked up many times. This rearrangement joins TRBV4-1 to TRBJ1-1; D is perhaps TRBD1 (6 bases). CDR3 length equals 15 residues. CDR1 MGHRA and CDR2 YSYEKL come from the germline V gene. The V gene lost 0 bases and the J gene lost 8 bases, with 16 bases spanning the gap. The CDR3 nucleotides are TGCGCCAGCAGCCAAGACTCCCGGGACACTCAAGAAGCTTTCTTT. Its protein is CASSQDSRDTQEAFF.

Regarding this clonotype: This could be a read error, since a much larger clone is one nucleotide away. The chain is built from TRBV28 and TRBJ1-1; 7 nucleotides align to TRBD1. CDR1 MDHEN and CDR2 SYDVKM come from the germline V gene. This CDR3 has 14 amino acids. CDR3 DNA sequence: TGTACCAGCAGTTCCGGGACAGATAACACTGAAGCTTTCTTT. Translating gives CTSSSGTDNTEAFF.

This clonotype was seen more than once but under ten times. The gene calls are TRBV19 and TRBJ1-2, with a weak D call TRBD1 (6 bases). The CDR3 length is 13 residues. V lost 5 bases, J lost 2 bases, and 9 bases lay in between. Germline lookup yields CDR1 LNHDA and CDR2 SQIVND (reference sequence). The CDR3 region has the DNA TGTGCCAGTAGTCTTGGGACAAACTATGGCTACACCTTC. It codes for CASSLGTNYGYTF.

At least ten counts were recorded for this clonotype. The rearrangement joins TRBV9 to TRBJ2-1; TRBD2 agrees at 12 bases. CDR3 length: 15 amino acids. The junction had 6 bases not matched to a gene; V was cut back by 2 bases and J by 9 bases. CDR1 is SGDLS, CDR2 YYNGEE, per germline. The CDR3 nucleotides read TGTGCCAGCAGCGTCTCTAGCGGGAGGGCCAGTGAGCAGTTCTTC. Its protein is CASSVSSGRASEQFF.

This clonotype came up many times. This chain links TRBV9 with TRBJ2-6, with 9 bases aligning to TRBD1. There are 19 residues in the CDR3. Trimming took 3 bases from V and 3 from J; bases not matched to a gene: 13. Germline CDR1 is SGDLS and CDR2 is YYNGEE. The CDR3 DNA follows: TGTGCCAGCAGCGCCAGACAGGGGGAAGTTTTGGGTGGGGCCAACGTCCTGACTTTC. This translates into CASSARQGEVLGGANVLTF.

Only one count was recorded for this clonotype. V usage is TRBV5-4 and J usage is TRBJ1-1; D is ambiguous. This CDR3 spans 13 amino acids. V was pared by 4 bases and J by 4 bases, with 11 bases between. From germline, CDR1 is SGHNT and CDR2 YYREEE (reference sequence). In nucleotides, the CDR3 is TGTGCCAGCAGCGGACTGGGTAGCACTGAAGCTTTCTTT. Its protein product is CASSGLGSTEAFF.

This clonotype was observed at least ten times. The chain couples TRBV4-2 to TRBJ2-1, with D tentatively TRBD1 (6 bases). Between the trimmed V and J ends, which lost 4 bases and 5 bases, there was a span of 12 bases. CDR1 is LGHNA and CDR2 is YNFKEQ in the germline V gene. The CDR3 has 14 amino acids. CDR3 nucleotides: TGTGCCAGCAGCCCCGTCCGGGACAACAATGAGCAGTTCTTC. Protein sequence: CASSPVRDNNEQFF.

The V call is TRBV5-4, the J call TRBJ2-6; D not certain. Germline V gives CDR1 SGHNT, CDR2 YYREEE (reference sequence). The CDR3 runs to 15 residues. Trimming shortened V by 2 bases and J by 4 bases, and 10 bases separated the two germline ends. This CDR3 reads CASSLRDAGANVLTF. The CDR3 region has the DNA TGTGCCAGCAGCTTAAGGGATGCCGGGGCCAACGTCCTGACTTTC.

The CDR3, as DNA: TGTGCCAGCAGCCTCCCCGGCGGGATGTCCAGCTACGAGCAGTACTTC. This translates into CASSLPGGMSSYEQYF. This chain connects TRBV7-6 to TRBJ2-7, with D maybe TRBD2 (6 bases). Trimming stripped 5 bases from V and 3 bases from J, with 20 bases between. The CDR3 length is 16 residues. CDR1 SGHVS and CDR2 FNYEAQ come from the germline V gene.

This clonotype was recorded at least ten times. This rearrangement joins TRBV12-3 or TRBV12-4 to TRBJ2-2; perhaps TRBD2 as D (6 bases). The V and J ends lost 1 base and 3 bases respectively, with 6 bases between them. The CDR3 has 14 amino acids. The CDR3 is CASSLGGDTGELFF. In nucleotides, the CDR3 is TGTGCCAGCAGTTTAGGGGGGGACACCGGGGAGCTGTTTTTT.

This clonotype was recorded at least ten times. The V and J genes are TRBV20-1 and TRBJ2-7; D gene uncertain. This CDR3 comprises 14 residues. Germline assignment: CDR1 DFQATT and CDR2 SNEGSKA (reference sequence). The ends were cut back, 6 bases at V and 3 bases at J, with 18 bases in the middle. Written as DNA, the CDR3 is TGCAGTGCCCCGAATTCGTTAAGGCACTACGAGCAGTACTTC. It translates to CSAPNSLRHYEQYF.

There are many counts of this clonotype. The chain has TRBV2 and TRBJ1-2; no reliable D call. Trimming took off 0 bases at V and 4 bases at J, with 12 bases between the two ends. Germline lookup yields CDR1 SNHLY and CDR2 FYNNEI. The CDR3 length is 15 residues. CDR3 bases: TGTGCCAGCAGTGAAGCAGATGGCAGTCTCTATGGCTACACCTTC. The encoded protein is CASSEADGSLYGYTF.

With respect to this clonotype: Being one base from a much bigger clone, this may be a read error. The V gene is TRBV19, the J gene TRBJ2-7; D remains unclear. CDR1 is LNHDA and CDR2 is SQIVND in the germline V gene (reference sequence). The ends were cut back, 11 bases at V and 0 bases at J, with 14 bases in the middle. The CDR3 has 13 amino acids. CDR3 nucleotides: TGTGCCGGCAATCAAGGTCTCTCCTACGAGCAGTACTTC. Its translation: CAGNQGLSYEQYF.

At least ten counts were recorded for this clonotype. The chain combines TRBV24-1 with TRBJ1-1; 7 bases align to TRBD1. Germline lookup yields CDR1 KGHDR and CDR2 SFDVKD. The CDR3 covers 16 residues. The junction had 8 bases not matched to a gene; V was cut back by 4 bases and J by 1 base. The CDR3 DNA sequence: TGTGCCACCAGTGAGGGGACCTCAGGGGGGAACACTGAAGCTTTCTTT. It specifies CATSEGTSGGNTEAFF.

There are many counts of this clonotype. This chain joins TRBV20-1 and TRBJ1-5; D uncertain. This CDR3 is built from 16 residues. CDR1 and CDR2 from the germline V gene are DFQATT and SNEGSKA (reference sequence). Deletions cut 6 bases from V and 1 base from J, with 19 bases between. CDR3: CSAKDPGSSSNQPQHF. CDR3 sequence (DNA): TGCAGTGCCAAGGACCCGGGATCGTCCAGCAATCAGCCCCAGCATTTT.

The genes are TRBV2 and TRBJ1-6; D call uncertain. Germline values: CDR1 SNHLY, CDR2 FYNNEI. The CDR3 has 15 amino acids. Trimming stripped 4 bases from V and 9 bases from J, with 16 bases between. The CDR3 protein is CASSGQEGWSSPLHF. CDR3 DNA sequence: TGTGCCAGCAGTGGCCAAGAGGGTTGGAGTTCACCCCTCCACTTT.

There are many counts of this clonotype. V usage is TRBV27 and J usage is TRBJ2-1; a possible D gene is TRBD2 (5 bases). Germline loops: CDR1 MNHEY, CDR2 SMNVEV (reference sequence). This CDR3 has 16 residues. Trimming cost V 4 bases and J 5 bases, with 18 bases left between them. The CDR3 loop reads CASSSPAWTGDNEQFF. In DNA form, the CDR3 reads TGTGCCAGCAGTTCCCCCGCCTGGACTGGAGACAATGAGCAGTTCTTC.

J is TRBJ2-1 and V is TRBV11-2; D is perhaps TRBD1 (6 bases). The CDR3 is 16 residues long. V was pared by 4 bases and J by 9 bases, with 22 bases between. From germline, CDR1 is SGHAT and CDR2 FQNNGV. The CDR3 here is CASSSQHTGLQGEQFF. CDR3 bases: TGTGCCAGCAGCTCACAACACACAGGGTTGCAAGGTGAGCAGTTCTTC. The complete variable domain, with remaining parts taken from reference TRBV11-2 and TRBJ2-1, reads EAGVAQSPRYKIIEKRQSVAFWCNPISGHATLYWYQQILGQGPKLLIQFQNNGVVDDSQLPKDRFSAERLKGVDSTLKIQPAKLEDSAVYLCASSSQHTGLQGEQFFGPGTRLTVL.

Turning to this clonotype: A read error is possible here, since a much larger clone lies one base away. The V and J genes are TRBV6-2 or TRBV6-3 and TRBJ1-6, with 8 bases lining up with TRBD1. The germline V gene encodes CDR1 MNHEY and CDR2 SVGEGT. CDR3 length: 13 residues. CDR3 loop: CASSAQGGSHLHF. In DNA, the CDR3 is TGTGCCAGCAGTGCACAGGGGGGCTCACACCTCCACTTT.

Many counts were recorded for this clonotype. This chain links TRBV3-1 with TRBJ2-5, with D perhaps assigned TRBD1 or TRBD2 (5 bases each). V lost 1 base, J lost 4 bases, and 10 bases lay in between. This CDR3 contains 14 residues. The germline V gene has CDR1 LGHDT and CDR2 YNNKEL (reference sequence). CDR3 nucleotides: TGTGCCAGCAGCCAAGTGGGACGGCCAGAGACCCAGTACTTC. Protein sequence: CASSQVGRPETQYF.

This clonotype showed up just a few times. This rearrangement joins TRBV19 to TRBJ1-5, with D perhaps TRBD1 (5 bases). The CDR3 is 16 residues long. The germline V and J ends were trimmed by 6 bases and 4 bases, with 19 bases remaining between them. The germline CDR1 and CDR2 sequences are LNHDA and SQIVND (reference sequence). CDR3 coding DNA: TGTGCCAGTAGCCTTAATCGGGGGTCCTTTAATCAGCCCCAGCATTTT. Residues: CASSLNRGSFNQPQHF.

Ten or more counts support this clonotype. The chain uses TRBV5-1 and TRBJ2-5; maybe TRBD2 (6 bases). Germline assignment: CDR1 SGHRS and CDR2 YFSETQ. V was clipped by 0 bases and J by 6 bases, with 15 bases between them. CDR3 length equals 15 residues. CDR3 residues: CASSLGRRGEKTQYF. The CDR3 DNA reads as TGCGCCAGCAGCTTGGGCCGGAGGGGCGAAAAGACCCAGTACTTC.

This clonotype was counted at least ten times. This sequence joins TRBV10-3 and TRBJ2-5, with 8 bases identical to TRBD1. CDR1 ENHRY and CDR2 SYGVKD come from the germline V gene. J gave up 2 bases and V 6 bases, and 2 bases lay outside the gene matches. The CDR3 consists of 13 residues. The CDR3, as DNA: TGTGCCATCAGCGGACAGGGTCAAGAGACCCAGTACTTC. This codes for CAISGQGQETQYF.

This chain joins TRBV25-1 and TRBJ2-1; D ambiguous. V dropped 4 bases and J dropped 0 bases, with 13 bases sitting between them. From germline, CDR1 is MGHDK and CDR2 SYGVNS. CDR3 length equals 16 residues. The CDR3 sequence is CASSGIGVSSYNEQFF. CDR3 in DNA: TGTGCCAGCAGTGGAATAGGAGTATCCTCCTACAATGAGCAGTTCTTC.

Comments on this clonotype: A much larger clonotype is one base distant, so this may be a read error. For the CDR3, the DNA is TGTGCCACCAGCCAAGCAGGGGGGCCCGGGAACAATCAGCCCCAGCATTTT. Its protein is CATSQAGGPGNNQPQHF. V usage is TRBV3-2 and J usage is TRBJ1-5; TRBD1 was called by the table and not checked on the DNA. TRBV3-2 is a listed pseudogene. The CDR3 contains 17 residues.

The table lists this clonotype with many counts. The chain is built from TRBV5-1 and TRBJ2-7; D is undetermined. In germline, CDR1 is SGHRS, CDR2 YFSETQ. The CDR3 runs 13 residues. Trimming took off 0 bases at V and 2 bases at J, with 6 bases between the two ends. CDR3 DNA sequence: TGCGCCAGCAGCTTGGAAACAGCCTACGAGCAGTACTTC. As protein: CASSLETAYEQYF. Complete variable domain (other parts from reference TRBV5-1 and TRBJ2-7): KAGVTQTPRYLIKTRGQQVTLSCSPISGHRSVSWYQQTPGQGLQFLFEYFSETQRNKGNFPGRFSGRQFSNSRSEMNVSTLELGDSALYLCASSLETAYEQYFGPGTRLTVT.

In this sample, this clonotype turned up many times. As DNA, the CDR3 is TGTGCCAGCAGTGATGGGGTACGGCCCCAGCATTTT. This encodes CASSDGVRPQHF. The chain recombines TRBV25-1 with TRBJ1-5; no reliable D call. CDR1 MGHDK and CDR2 SYGVNS come from the germline V gene. V was cut by 3 bases and J by 9 bases, with 9 bases left in between. This CDR3 comprises 12 residues.

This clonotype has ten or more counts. The CDR3 loop is CASSLSTGTNQPQHF. The CDR3 DNA is TGTGCCAGCAGCTTAAGCACAGGCACCAATCAGCCCCAGCATTTT. This chain uses TRBV7-9 with TRBJ1-5; D possibly corresponds to TRBD1 (5 bases). This CDR3 contains 15 residues. The germline V gene encodes CDR1 SEHNR and CDR2 FQNEAQ (reference sequence). V lost 2 bases and J lost 3, with 11 bases in between.